This T cell receptor beta chain came from a study of cytomegalovirus exposure and HLA in healthy donors. Study-wide findings and caveats: Association of a missense DCLRE1C variant with TCR beta V- and J-gene trimming was reported in a later analysis. TCR beta sequences numbering under 20,000 were associated with HLA alleles at 0.05 false discovery rate in a later analysis.

With respect to this clone: Its antigen is not identified.

In the PCR, 60 Vbeta and 13 Jbeta primers were used. The assay was immunoSEQ multiplex PCR, and TCRdb's table has in-frame clones only and misses some. Of 250,000 or so clones in the sample, about 83% are singletons; the top ten hold 1% to 1.5%. The source material was PBMCs. This clonotype originated in a human donor in good health.

The CDR3 DNA reads as TGTGCCAGCGAAACAGGGGGAACCCAAGAGACCCAGTACTTC. This codes for CASETGGTQETQYF. The J gene is TRBJ2-5, the V gene TRBV6-1, with 8 nucleotides matching TRBD1. Germline V lookup: CDR1 MNHNS, CDR2 SASEGT. V lost 8 bases, J lost 1 base, and 6 bases stayed unmatched. The CDR3 consists of 14 residues.